The clone carrying this TCR beta chain was seen once. The junction differs from germline at one of its ends, possibly a read error. The study ran its PCR with 60 Vbeta and 13 Jbeta primers. Assay used: immunoSEQ multiplex PCR; TCRdb lists only in-frame clones, some missing. The sample holds 150,000 to 200,000 clones, approximately 71% seen once. The source of the sample is a study of cytomegalovirus exposure and HLA in healthy donors. Study information: A prior study identified 110 million or so unique TCR beta sequences from about 179 million T cells.

The germline V gene has CDR1 SGDLS and CDR2 YYNGEE. CDR3 length: 12 amino acids. The sequence was obtained from a girl under 18 in good health and CMV-seronegative. Material for sequencing was PBMCs. The chain employs TRBV9 and TRBJ1-2; 8 positions match TRBD1. CDR3 sequence reads: CASSGGTGEGNF. The CDR3 DNA reads TGTGCCAGCAGCGGTGGGACAGGAGAGGGAAACTTC.